This is a list of T cell receptor beta chains from one sample in a study of OX40 agonist ivuxolimab in advanced cancers. Profiling relied on immunoSEQ multiplex PCR, and the TCRdb table lists in-frame clones only, not all of them. Of around 54,000 clones in the sample, 80% to 95% were seen once. The source was CD4+ or CD8+ T cells sorted from blood, collected in a trial of the OX40 agonist ivuxolimab. Receptors were obtained from an adult with an advanced solid tumor such as melanoma, head and neck, liver or kidney cancer. CDR3s include the opening cysteine and the closing phenylalanine or tryptophan. D genes are given only for firm matches.

-	TRBV19	TRBJ1-1	CASTHFGSNTEAFF	TGTGCCAGTACTCACTTTGGTTCGAACACTGAAGCTTTCTTT
-	TRBV6-5	TRBJ1-1	CASSYSGVAEAFF	TGTGCCAGCAGTTACTCGGGGGTAGCTGAAGCTTTCTTT
-	TRBV6-5	TRBJ1-1	CASSYSMSTEAFF	TGTGCCAGCAGTTACTCGATGTCTACTGAAGCTTTCTTT
-	TRBV9	TRBJ1-4	CASSVEPNEKLFF	TGTGCCAGCAGCGTAGAGCCAAATGAAAAACTGTTTTTT
-	TRBV7-8	TRBJ2-5	CASSPDRAEETQYF	TGTGCCAGCAGCCCCGACAGAGCCGAAGAGACCCAGTACTTC
-	TRBV21-1	TRBJ2-5	CASSKGKDRGRKETQYF	TGTGCCAGCAGCAAAGGTAAGGACAGGGGGCGTAAAGAGACCCAGTACTTC
-	TRBV27	TRBJ2-1	CASSFTGNEQFF	TGTGCCAGCAGTTTTACAGGGAATGAGCAGTTCTTC
TRBD2	TRBV27	TRBJ2-2	CASSVAGEAGELFF	TGTGCCAGCAGTGTAGCGGGAGAGGCCGGGGAGCTGTTTTTT
-	TRBV27	TRBJ2-1	CASSLSYHNEQFF	TGTGCCAGCAGTTTATCGTACCACAATGAGCAGTTCTTC
-	TRBV19	TRBJ1-2	CASSQNFGYTF	TGTGCCAGTAGTCAAAATTTTGGCTACACCTTC
-	TRBV28	TRBJ1-2	CASSWGGANYGYTF	TGTGCCAGCAGTTGGGGCGGAGCTAACTATGGCTACACCTTC
-	TRBV7-2	TRBJ2-2	CASSLFSSNTGELFF	TGTGCCAGCAGCTTATTTAGTTCGAACACCGGGGAGCTGTTTTTT
TRBD2	TRBV7-9	TRBJ2-5	CASRGLAGGPETQYF	TGTGCCAGCAGGGGGCTAGCGGGGGGCCCAGAGACCCAGTACTTC
TRBD2	TRBV7-2	TRBJ2-3	CASSWTLAGADTQYF	TGTGCCAGCAGCTGGACGTTAGCGGGGGCAGATACGCAGTATTTT
TRBD1	TRBV19	TRBJ1-2	CASRDRGGYYGYTF	TGTGCCAGTCGGGACAGGGGAGGATACTATGGCTACACCTTC
-	TRBV6-6	TRBJ1-5	CASTLDGYSNQPQHF	TGTGCCAGCACACTGGACGGTTATAGCAATCAGCCCCAGCATTTT
-	TRBV7-9	TRBJ2-3	CASSPANRPLDTQYF	TGTGCCAGCAGCCCAGCCAATAGACCTTTGGATACGCAGTATTTT
-	TRBV14	TRBJ1-1	CASSLGQNTEAFF	TGTGCCAGCAGCCTGGGACAGAACACTGAAGCTTTCTTT
-	TRBV19	TRBJ1-2	CASSISGNYGYTF	TGTGCCAGTAGTATTTCGGGTAACTATGGCTACACCTTC
-	TRBV25-1	TRBJ1-1	CASSEYQGLMNTEAFF	TGTGCCAGCAGTGAATATCAGGGCCTTATGAACACTGAAGCTTTCTTT
-	TRBV6-6	TRBJ1-5	CASSPSGSNQPQHF	TGTGCCAGCAGCCCCTCGGGTTCCAATCAGCCCCAGCATTTT
TRBD1	TRBV30	TRBJ1-2	CAWSLPGQGYGYTF	TGTGCCTGGAGTCTGCCGGGACAGGGGTATGGCTACACCTTC
-	TRBV5-1	TRBJ1-5	CASSPGANEDQPQHF	TGCGCCAGCAGCCCAGGGGCTAACGAAGATCAGCCCCAGCATTTT
-	TRBV19	TRBJ1-2	CASSMGGGGGWNYGYTF	TGTGCCAGTAGTATGGGGGGAGGCGGGGGATGGAACTATGGCTACACCTTC
-	TRBV5-5	TRBJ2-7	CASSLRWDPAYEQYF	TGTGCCAGCAGCTTGAGGTGGGACCCAGCCTACGAGCAGTACTTC
TRBD2	TRBV2	TRBJ2-5	CASKESGLAYKETQYF	TGTGCCAGCAAGGAGTCGGGACTAGCATATAAAGAGACCCAGTACTTC
TRBD1	TRBV4-1	TRBJ1-1	CASSHRPGGLGTEAFF	TGCGCCAGCAGCCACCGCCCAGGGGGATTGGGCACTGAAGCTTTCTTT
-	TRBV13	TRBJ1-1	CASSLGLVGTEAFF	TGTGCCAGCAGCTTAGGCCTGGTGGGTACTGAAGCTTTCTTT
-	TRBV7-8	TRBJ2-1	CASSPHNSAVNEQFF	TGTGCCAGCAGCCCCCATAACAGCGCGGTCAATGAGCAGTTCTTC
-	TRBV29-1	TRBJ1-3	CSVHSRETGNTIYF	TGCAGCGTCCACTCCCGTGAAACTGGAAACACCATATATTTT
-	TRBV4-1	TRBJ2-7	CASGGGITYEQYF	TGCGCCAGCGGAGGGGGGATTACCTACGAGCAGTACTTC
-	TRBV9	TRBJ1-2	CASSADGTTLPYGYTF	TGTGCCAGCAGCGCGGACGGGACTACCCTTCCCTATGGCTACACCTTC
-	TRBV9	TRBJ1-5	CASSVGGSPNQPQHF	TGTGCCAGCAGCGTAGGGGGGTCCCCCAATCAGCCCCAGCATTTT
-	TRBV7-9	TRBJ1-1	CASRGTAEAFF	TGTGCCAGCCGGGGGACGGCTGAAGCTTTCTTT
TRBD2	TRBV5-6	TRBJ2-5	CASSLAGGADETQYF	TGTGCCAGCAGCTTGGCCGGGGGGGCTGATGAGACCCAGTACTTC